Reported below is one T cell receptor beta chain. In this sample, this clonotype turned up many times. It lacks a known antigen. The input lacks base qualities; no much larger clone sits a single base away. Since it is a stray read in a library aimed at alpha chains, this beta chain has a size that is not meaningful. The CDR3 runs 14 amino acids, cysteine and phenylalanine included. The entry retains the CDR3 DNA only, 42 bases that are in frame from base 1. Relative to germline, V is 1 base shorter and J is 6 bases shorter, with 13 bases between their ends. As encoded in the germline V gene (reference sequence), CDR1 is MNHEY while CDR2 is SMNVEV. The data belong to a study of spatial heterogeneity in lung cancer (dated by TCRdb to about 2019). About the full investigation: Beta-chain transcripts were consistently detected in greater numbers than alpha-chain transcripts, which likely reflected higher beta-chain transcript abundance. In tumor regions, TCR transcript counts showed a strong correlation with a T cell transcriptional module score from matched bulk RNA-seq. In the raw uncorrected reads, each unique combination of TCR and UMI appeared more than ten times on average. TCR alpha and beta repertoires were quantitatively compared across multiple tumor regions, matched nontumor lung and blood in non-small cell lung cancer. Nonsynonymous mutation counts, determined by whole-exome sequencing of tumor tissue, were related to features of the TCR repertoire. At surgery, both alpha and beta chains were TCR-sequenced in approximately 210 tumor regions, fewer than 80 matched nontumor lung samples and a few dozen PBMC samples.

Library generation was performed with 5' RACE. Instrument used: NextSeq 500. The TCR library protocol attached a unique molecular identifier to each TCR cDNA molecule to allow correction of PCR and sequencing errors. Per the authors' processing: TCR identification, UMI-based error correction and CDR3 extraction were performed with Decombinator tools. Expanded TCRs were defined as those above a frequency of 2 per 1,000, corresponding to the top 1% of the tumor frequency distribution. Expanded tumor TCRs were classed as regional if statistically deemed absent (corrected P<0.05) from at least one tumor region, otherwise ubiquitous. Renyi diversity was calculated using the R vegan package after each repertoire was subsampled 100 times to 5,000 TCRs. CDR3 similarity networks were built from amino acid triplet string-kernel similarity, with CDR3s being connected when pairwise similarity was above 0.82. The raw public data were reprocessed by TCRdb itself: fastp quality trimming at Q25, MiXCR clonotype calling, in-frame beta chains only. Rows with one shared CDR3 protein collapse into an entry with the most common genes and DNA. It is TCRdb's table, rather than the study itself, that gives the V and J calls and clone size. The sample has about 7,400 distinct CDR3 sequences on record, 11% to 15% of them singletons. The ten largest clonotypes hold 9% of the sample.

The sample's time point label is to be understood as: sample taken at primary tumor resection. The donors were more than 60 patients from the lung TRACERx cohort who had early-stage, untreated non-small cell lung cancer. Without any cell sorting, TCR sequencing was performed on whole RNA extracted either from tumor and nontumor lung tissue or from cryopreserved PBMC samples. Only patients for whom sufficient RNA was available from at least two tumor regions were selected for TCR sequencing. Before selection, tumor and adjacent nontumor lung specimens were reviewed by a lung pathologist. Study-wide conclusions, independent of this receptor: Counts of ubiquitous and regional expanded TCRs were found to correlate with counts of ubiquitous and regional nonsynonymous mutations, respectively. TCR-seq was estimated to cover only approximately 6.4% of tumor T cells for alpha chains and 13% for beta chains. Additional single-cell paired TCR alpha and beta sequencing was considered necessary to confirm, at a functional level, the hypothesis that regional TCRs recognize regional mutations. The tumor nonsynonymous mutation count correlated with the number of expanded alpha and beta TCRs within the tumor.

Recombination connected TRBV27 to TRBJ2-7; matching of 6 bases hints at TRBD1 as the D gene. The specimen was lung tumor tissue, collected at surgery. The receptor's source is a female donor with early-stage non-small cell lung cancer. The CDR3 protein: CASSLFAGAAEQYF. The sequence in DNA is TGTGCCAGCAGTTTATTTGCAGGGGCAGCCGAGCAGTACTTC.